This record concerns one TCR beta chain sequence. The source of the sample is a study of cytomegalovirus exposure and HLA in healthy donors. Germline loops: CDR1 SGHTA, CDR2 FQGNSA. The germline V and J ends were trimmed by 5 bases and 3 bases, with 10 bases remaining between them. The CDR3 has 13 residues. It was with 60 Vbeta and 13 Jbeta primers that the PCR ran. Profiled with immunoSEQ multiplex PCR; TCRdb holds only in-frame clones, not every one. The sample lists about 120,000 clones; about 80% were seen once. The chain uses TRBV7-2 and TRBJ1-1; no definite D call. The receptor was derived from a human donor in good health. Sequencing was done on a sample of PBMCs. CDR3 sequence reads: CASSKEAHTEAFF. DNA of the CDR3: TGTGCCAGCAGCAAGGAGGCACACACTGAAGCTTTCTTT.